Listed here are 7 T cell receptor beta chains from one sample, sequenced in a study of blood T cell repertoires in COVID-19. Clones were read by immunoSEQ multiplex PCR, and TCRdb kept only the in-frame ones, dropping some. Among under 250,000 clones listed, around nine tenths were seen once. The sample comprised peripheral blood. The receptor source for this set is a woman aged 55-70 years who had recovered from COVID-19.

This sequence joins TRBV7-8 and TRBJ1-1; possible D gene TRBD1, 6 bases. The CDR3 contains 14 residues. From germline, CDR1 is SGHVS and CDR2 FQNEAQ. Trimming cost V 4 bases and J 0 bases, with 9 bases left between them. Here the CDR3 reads CASSWGQMNTEAFF. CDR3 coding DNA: TGTGCCAGCAGCTGGGGGCAGATGAACACTGAAGCTTTCTTT. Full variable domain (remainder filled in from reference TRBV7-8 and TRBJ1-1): GAGVSQSPRYKVAKRGQDVALRCDPISGHVSLFWYQQALGQGPEFLTYFQNEAQLDKSGLPSDRFFAERPEGSVSTLKIQRTQQEDSAVYLCASSWGQMNTEAFFGQGTRLTVV.

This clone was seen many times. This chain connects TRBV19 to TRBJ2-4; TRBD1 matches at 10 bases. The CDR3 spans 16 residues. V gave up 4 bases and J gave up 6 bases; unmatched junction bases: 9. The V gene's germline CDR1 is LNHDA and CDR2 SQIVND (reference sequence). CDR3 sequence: CASSTNRGDRGNIQYF. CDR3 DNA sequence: TGTGCCAGTAGTACCAACAGGGGGGACAGGGGAAACATTCAGTACTTC.

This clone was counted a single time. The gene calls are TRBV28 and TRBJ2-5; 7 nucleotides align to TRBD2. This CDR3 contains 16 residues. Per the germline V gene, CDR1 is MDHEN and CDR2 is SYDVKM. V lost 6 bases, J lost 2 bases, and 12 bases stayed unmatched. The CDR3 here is CASSLRGSGLQETQYF. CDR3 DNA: TGTGCCAGCAGCCTCCGGGGTAGCGGGTTGCAAGAGACCCAGTACTTC.

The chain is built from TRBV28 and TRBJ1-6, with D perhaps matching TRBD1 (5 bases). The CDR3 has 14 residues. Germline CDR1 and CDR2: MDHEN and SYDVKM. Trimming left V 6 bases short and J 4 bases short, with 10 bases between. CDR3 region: CASRTEVYNSPLHF. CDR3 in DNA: TGTGCCAGCAGGACAGAAGTTTATAATTCACCCCTCCACTTT.

Here the CDR3 DNA reads TGCAGCGGGCCGGGACAGGAGAGCTCTGGAAACACCATATATTTT. Its protein product is CSGPGQESSGNTIYF. The rearrangement links TRBV29-1 to TRBJ1-3; 8 nucleotides match TRBD1. This CDR3 has 15 amino acids. Losses at the gene ends were 7 bases for V and 0 bases for J; bases not matched to a gene: 8. Germline CDR1 and CDR2: SQVTM and ANQGSEA.

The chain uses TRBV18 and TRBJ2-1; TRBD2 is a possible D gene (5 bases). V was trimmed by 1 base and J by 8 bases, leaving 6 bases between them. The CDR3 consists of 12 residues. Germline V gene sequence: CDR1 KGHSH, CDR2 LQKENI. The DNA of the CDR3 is TGTGCCAGCTCACCACTCGGGGATGAGCAGTTCTTC. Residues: CASSPLGDEQFF.

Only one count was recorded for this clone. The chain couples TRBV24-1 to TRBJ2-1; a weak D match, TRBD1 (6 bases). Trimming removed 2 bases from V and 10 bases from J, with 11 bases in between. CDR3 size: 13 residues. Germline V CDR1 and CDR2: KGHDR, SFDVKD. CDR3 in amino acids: CATSDSSRGEQFF. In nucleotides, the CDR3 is TGTGCCACCAGTGATTCGTCCAGGGGAGAGCAGTTCTTC.